This T cell receptor (beta chain) comes out of a study of T cells in Graves' hyperthyroidism and ophthalmopathy. Per germline, CDR1 SGHRS and CDR2 YFSETQ. The CDR3 consists of 16 residues. Germline trimming cut 3 bases from V and 0 bases from J; bases unmatched to any gene: 1. Of note for this clonotype: Its antigen is currently unknown.

Researchers took RNA transcripts and amplified the TCR beta CDR3 regions from them. In the first-round RT-PCR of the TCR CDR3, the HTBI primer set was used. TCRdb re-analysed the multiplex PCR reads in MiXCR, keeping a single row per CDR3 protein. This table holds 350,000 to 450,000 distinct CDR3 sequences, approximately 15% found once. Study results and caveats: Blood held most thyroid clonotypes expanded above 0.001 frequency. Separation of ophthalmopathy from stable hyperthyroidism was achieved by a 13 V-J model.

The receptor was isolated from a woman aged 60-75 years with Graves' hyperthyroidism. Source material: blood. The chain carries TRBV5-1 and TRBJ2-3; TRBD2 matches at 13 bases. CDR3 bases: TGCGCCAGCAGCTGGGGACTAGCGGGGAGCACAGATACGCAGTATTTT. It codes for CASSWGLAGSTDTQYF.